The present entry profiles one T cell receptor beta chain with its context. Produced via immunoSEQ multiplex PCR; TCRdb's table is partial and in-frame only. This repertoire shows some 2,500,000 clones, around 92% found once; its top ten account for around 0.38%. The sample comes from a study of shared clonotypes between healthy human individuals. The TCR comes from a man between 18 and 29 years old in good health. Some clones in this sample may be carry-over from other donors' samples. Sequencing was performed on naive CD4+ T cells from PBMCs. Subset in this sample: CD45RA+ positively selected.

The CDR3 loop is CASSGGQGRSGNTIYF. The CDR3 DNA is TGTGCCAGTAGTGGGGGACAGGGGCGCTCTGGAAACACCATATATTTT. This chain connects TRBV19 to TRBJ1-3; TRBD1 matches at 10 bases. The CDR3 covers 16 residues. Looked up from germline, CDR1 is LNHDA and CDR2 is SQIVND (reference sequence). With 5 bases clipped from V and 0 bases from J, the junction kept 4 bases outside the gene matches.